The next 20 T cell receptor beta chains were all read from a single sample in a study of blood T cell repertoires in COVID-19. The assay was immunoSEQ multiplex PCR, and TCRdb's table has in-frame clones only and misses some. The sample shows under 200,000 clones, over 75% of them seen only once. What was sequenced was PBMCs or T cells enriched from blood (not recorded which). The source is a woman in her forties or fifties who had recovered from COVID-19.

V gene TRBV9 combines with J gene TRBJ2-3; D perhaps matches TRBD1 (5 bases). Looked up from germline, CDR1 is SGDLS and CDR2 is YYNGEE. This CDR3 has 15 amino acids. V lost 1 base to trimming and J lost 3 bases, with 12 bases between them. CDR3 in amino acids: CASSVLAGLTDTQYF. The DNA for the CDR3 is TGTGCCAGCAGCGTACTGGCAGGGCTGACAGATACGCAGTATTTT.

The rearrangement links TRBV7-9 to TRBJ2-2; TRBD2 aligns across 7 bases. This CDR3 region has 12 residues. With V trimmed by 5 bases and J by 7 bases, 1 base remained unmatched. Germline assignment: CDR1 SEHNR and CDR2 FQNEAQ (reference sequence). The CDR3 bases are TGTGCCAGCAGCCCGGGAGGCGGGGAGCTGTTTTTT. Translated: CASSPGGGELFF.

The chain has TRBV6-5 and TRBJ1-1; a possible D gene is TRBD1 (5 bases). Trimming left V 6 bases short and J 6 bases short, with 17 bases between. CDR1 MNHEY and CDR2 SVGAGI come from the germline V gene. The CDR3 is 14 amino acids. The CDR3 loop is CASSPWPQGSEAFF. The CDR3 bases are TGTGCCAGCAGCCCATGGCCCCAGGGCTCTGAAGCTTTCTTT.

The rearrangement uses TRBV7-9 and TRBJ1-6; TRBD1 aligns across 11 bases. Germline CDR1 and CDR2: SEHNR and FQNEAQ (reference sequence). The junction had 2 bases not matched to a gene; V was cut back by 11 bases and J by 5 bases. The CDR3 spans 13 residues. Written as DNA, the CDR3 is TGTGCCGGACAGGGGGCCAATAATTCACCCCTCCACTTT. It yields the protein CAGQGANNSPLHF.

This chain connects TRBV2 to TRBJ1-1; the match to TRBD1 covers 7 bases. V shed 7 bases, J shed 1 base, and the junction held 9 bases outside the gene matches. CDR1 and CDR2 from the germline V gene are SNHLY and FYNNEI. The CDR3 contains 15 residues. This CDR3 reads CASKGANRGNTEAFF. The CDR3, as DNA: TGTGCCAGCAAGGGCGCCAACAGGGGGAACACTGAAGCTTTCTTT.

This clone was recorded once. V usage is TRBV28 and J usage is TRBJ1-6, with D possibly TRBD1 on 5 matching bases. V dropped 6 bases and J dropped 7 bases, with 13 bases sitting between them. CDR1 is MDHEN and CDR2 is SYDVKM in the germline V gene. CDR3 length: 14 amino acids. CDR3 DNA sequence: TGTGCCAGCAGGGACACACTGGGGAATTCACCCCTCCACTTT. Amino acids: CASRDTLGNSPLHF.

This rearrangement joins TRBV10-1 to TRBJ2-3, with 15 bases that match TRBD2. Trimming at V came to 5 bases and at J to 2 bases, leaving 5 bases not matched to a gene. The CDR3 contains 17 residues. CDR1 is WNHNN, CDR2 SYGVQD, per germline (reference sequence). CDR3 residues: CASSPGTSGRYTDTQYF. For the CDR3, the DNA is TGCGCCAGCAGTCCCGGGACTAGCGGGAGGTACACAGATACGCAGTATTTT.

The rearrangement joins TRBV7-2 to TRBJ2-3; 13 bases are shared with TRBD2. There are 16 residues in the CDR3. Trimming removed 5 bases from V and 7 bases from J; junction bases left unmatched: 9. Germline CDR1 SGHTA, CDR2 FQGNSA. The CDR3 loop reads CASSEGTSGTRNTQYF. The CDR3 DNA reads TGTGCCAGCAGCGAGGGGACTAGCGGGACTCGGAATACGCAGTATTTT.

CDR3 amino acids: CASSGAGSTGTGNTIYF. CDR3 nucleotides: TGTGCCAGCAGCGGGGCCGGATCTACAGGGACAGGAAACACCATATATTTT. The chain recombines TRBV7-9 with TRBJ1-3; D possibly corresponds to TRBD1 (6 bases). The V end was cut by 5 bases, the J end by 4 bases, with 21 bases between. This CDR3 comprises 17 residues. Germline CDR1 is SEHNR and CDR2 is FQNEAQ (reference sequence).

Here the CDR3 reads CASSRGQSAREKLFF. In DNA, the CDR3 is TGTGCCAGTAGTAGGGGACAATCGGCTCGGGAAAAACTGTTTTTT. V usage is TRBV19 and J usage is TRBJ1-4; tentative D call: TRBD1 (6 bases). The germline CDR1 and CDR2 sequences are LNHDA and SQIVND (reference sequence). The CDR3 extends over 15 amino acids. V lost 4 bases and J lost 8, with 17 bases in between.

V and J are TRBV4-2 and TRBJ1-2; 11 bases agree with TRBD1. V dropped 0 bases and J dropped 7; count of bases not matched to a gene: 4. The CDR3 contains 15 residues. Germline V gene sequence: CDR1 LGHNA, CDR2 YNFKEQ. For the CDR3, the DNA is TGTGCCAGCAGCCAAGAAGGGACAGGGGGATCTGGCTACACCTTC. This encodes CASSQEGTGGSGYTF.

This clone was picked up a small number of times. The chain joins TRBV19 to TRBJ2-1; D uncertain. Germline V lookup: CDR1 LNHDA, CDR2 SQIVND (reference sequence). The CDR3 sequence is 12 residues long. Trimming removed 0 bases at V and 6 bases at J, with 3 bases between. CDR3 bases: TGTGCCAGTAGTATAGACCTCAATGAGCAGTTCTTC. Its protein is CASSIDLNEQFF. Full variable domain (remainder filled in from reference TRBV19 and TRBJ2-1): DGGITQSPKYLFRKEGQNVTLSCEQNLNHDAMYWYRQDPGQGLRLIYYSQIVNDFQKGDIAEGYSVSREKKESFPLTVTSAQKNPTAFYLCASSIDLNEQFFGPGTRLTVL.

In DNA form, the CDR3 reads TGTGCCAGCAGCTTGCGACCAGGGACCTACGAGCAGTACTTC. This encodes CASSLRPGTYEQYF. The chain combines TRBV5-6 with TRBJ2-7, with D perhaps TRBD1 (5 bases). This CDR3 contains 14 residues. Germline CDR1 and CDR2: SGHDT and YYEEEE. V was cut by 1 base and J by 2 bases, with 10 bases left in between. The full variable domain, rest sourced from reference TRBV5-6 and TRBJ2-7, is DAGVTQSPTHLIKTRGQQVTLRCSPKSGHDTVSWYQQALGQGPQFIFQYYEEEERQRGNFPDRFSGHQFPNYSSELNVNALLLGDSALYLCASSLRPGTYEQYFGPGTRLTVT.

This chain connects TRBV2 to TRBJ1-2, with 8 bases fitting TRBD1. The CDR3 sequence is 14 residues long. Germline-derived CDR1 and CDR2 are SNHLY and FYNNEI. J was trimmed by 8 bases and V by 8 bases; bases with no gene match: 13. CDR3 loop: CASSGQGAFEGYTF. The CDR3 coding sequence is TGTGCCAGCTCCGGACAGGGCGCCTTTGAGGGCTACACCTTC.

The chain uses TRBV5-1 and TRBJ2-1, with 10 bases that match TRBD2. Germline trimming cut 4 bases from V and 5 bases from J; bases unmatched to any gene: 6. CDR1 and CDR2 from the germline V gene are SGHRS and YFSETQ. This CDR3 comprises 15 residues. This CDR3 reads CASSVLAGSNNEQFF. The DNA of the CDR3 is TGCGCCAGCAGCGTACTAGCGGGGTCAAACAATGAGCAGTTCTTC.

This chain connects TRBV21-1 to TRBJ2-1; the table's D call, TRBD2, has no DNA check behind it. TRBV21-1 is marked as a pseudogene. CDR3 size: 18 residues. CDR3 bases: TGTGCCAGCAGCAAATTAATGAGACTAGCGGGAGCCATGGGTGAGCAGTTCTTC. Its translation is CASSKLMRLAGAMGEQFF.

This chain joins TRBV27 and TRBJ1-6; 7 bases map to TRBD1. The V gene's germline CDR1 is MNHEY and CDR2 SMNVEV (reference sequence). The CDR3 runs 13 residues. After removal of 6 bases from V and 6 bases from J, the junction contained 2 bases not matched to a gene. CDR3 sequence reads: CASRGTANSPLHF. The CDR3 DNA follows: TGTGCCAGCAGGGGGACAGCTAATTCACCCCTCCACTTT.

The chain couples TRBV27 to TRBJ2-5; TRBD1 is a possible D gene (5 bases). Germline lookup yields CDR1 MNHEY and CDR2 SMNVEV (reference sequence). The germline V and J ends were trimmed by 3 bases and 5 bases, with 10 bases remaining between them. The CDR3 totals 13 residues. The CDR3, as DNA: TGTGCCAGCAGTTTCGCAGGGTCGGAGACCCAGTACTTC. As protein: CASSFAGSETQYF.

The CDR3 DNA is TGTGCCAGTAGCCGGACAAGCTCCTACGAGCAGTACTTC. This codes for CASSRTSSYEQYF. The chain recombines TRBV19 with TRBJ2-7; tentative D call: TRBD1 (5 bases). Trimming took 6 bases from V and 0 from J, leaving 9 bases between them. Germline CDR1 is LNHDA and CDR2 is SQIVND (reference sequence). This CDR3 has 13 residues.

The rearrangement links TRBV4-2 to TRBJ2-7; TRBD2 matches at 7 bases. The CDR3 has 17 residues. With 1 base clipped from V and 0 bases from J, the junction kept 9 bases outside the gene matches. Germline CDR1 and CDR2: LGHNA and YNFKEQ. The chain's CDR3 is CASSQAPAGLLSYEQYF. For the CDR3, the DNA is TGTGCCAGCAGCCAAGCCCCAGCGGGGCTTCTCTCCTACGAGCAGTACTTC.